What follows are 22 T cell receptor beta chains derived from one specimen sequenced in a study of blood T cell repertoires in COVID-19. Assay: immunoSEQ multiplex PCR; the TCRdb copy retains only in-frame clones and omits some. The table includes approximately 40,000 clones, more than 75% detected once. Sequencing used peripheral blood. The receptors derive from a human donor in a cohort sampled during active COVID-19.

The CDR3 nucleotides are TGTGCCAGCAGTGAAGCGTCAGCGGGGGGTTCCGGGGAGCTGTTTTTT. Translating gives CASSEASAGGSGELFF. The chain employs TRBV6-1 and TRBJ2-2; 9 bases line up with TRBD2. J was trimmed by 6 bases and V by 0 bases; bases with no gene match: 5. Germline V lookup: CDR1 MNHNS, CDR2 SASEGT. This CDR3 region has 16 residues.

The chain employs TRBV27 and TRBJ1-2, with D possibly TRBD1 on 5 matching bases. Trimming stripped 3 bases from V and 4 bases from J, with 15 bases between. The CDR3 is 15 residues long. Germline CDR1 MNHEY, CDR2 SMNVEV (reference sequence). CDR3 sequence reads: CASSLSAGGGYGYTF. CDR3 bases: TGTGCCAGCAGTTTGTCAGCCGGCGGGGGCTATGGCTACACCTTC.

The gene calls are TRBV18 and TRBJ2-7; 10 positions match TRBD2. V gave up 6 bases and J gave up 6 bases; unmatched junction bases: 11. Germline CDR1 KGHSH, CDR2 LQKENI. The CDR3 is 15 residues long. The CDR3 protein is CASSLSRAGGREQYF. The CDR3 coding sequence is TGTGCCAGCTCCCTCTCCCGAGCGGGGGGGCGCGAGCAGTACTTC.

The gene calls are TRBV7-8 and TRBJ2-7; TRBD1 matches 11 bases. Germline V gene data show CDR1 as SGHVS and CDR2 as FQNEAQ. Unmatched junction bases numbered 7, after V lost 6 bases and J lost 6 bases. The CDR3 totals 14 residues. CDR3 sequence reads: CASSQRTGGIEQYF. The CDR3 DNA reads as TGTGCCAGCAGTCAACGGACAGGGGGCATCGAGCAGTACTTC.

The chain is built from TRBV18 and TRBJ2-2; D is unresolved. The CDR3 is 13 amino acids. The germline V gene encodes CDR1 KGHSH and CDR2 LQKENI. Trimming removed 5 bases from V and 3 bases from J, with 7 bases in between. Here the CDR3 DNA reads TGTGCCAGCTCATTGCAGGACACCGGGGAGCTGTTTTTT. Translating gives CASSLQDTGELFF.

The genes are TRBV7-3 and TRBJ1-2; TRBD1 aligns across 7 bases. Germline V CDR1 and CDR2: SGHTA, FQGTGA. CDR3 length: 15 residues. The V gene end was trimmed by 1 base and the J gene end by 6 bases; junction bases not matched to a gene: 8. The CDR3: CASSLNPTGRNGYTF. The CDR3 DNA is TGTGCCAGCAGCTTAAATCCGACAGGGAGGAATGGCTACACCTTC.

In its sample, this clone was seen once. The genes are TRBV7-8 and TRBJ1-2, with D unresolved. Germline assignment: CDR1 SGHVS and CDR2 FQNEAQ. V was trimmed by 5 bases and J by 3 bases, leaving 19 bases between them. The CDR3 sequence is 16 residues long. CDR3 coding DNA: TGTGCCAGCAGCACCCGGTCCTCTCTCCTGGACTATGGCTACACCTTC. Its translation is CASSTRSSLLDYGYTF.

The chain carries TRBV2 and TRBJ1-4; unclear D gene. Trimming cost V 6 bases and J 10 bases, with 9 bases left between them. Germline-derived CDR1 and CDR2 are SNHLY and FYNNEI. The CDR3 consists of 11 residues. The CDR3 DNA sequence: TGTGCCAGCAGCCGCGAGAGAAAACTGTTTTTT. This gives the protein CASSRERKLFF. Full variable domain (missing parts from reference TRBV2 and TRBJ1-4): EPEVTQTPSHQVTQMGQEVILRCVPISNHLYFYWYRQILGQKVEFLVSFYNNEISEKSEIFDDQFSVERPDGSNFTLKIRSTKLEDSAMYFCASSRERKLFFGSGTQLSVL.

CDR3 in DNA: TGTGCCAGCAGCGCGGGGGGGAACTATGGCTACACCTTC. Amino acids: CASSAGGNYGYTF. The chain joins TRBV3-1 (or the pseudogene TRBV3-2) to TRBJ1-2; tentative D call: TRBD1 (5 bases). Germline assignment: CDR1 LGHDT and CDR2 YNNKEL (reference sequence). V dropped 5 bases and J dropped 2 bases, with 9 bases sitting between them. The CDR3 covers 13 residues.

The chain links TRBV3-1 (or the pseudogene TRBV3-2) to TRBJ2-1, with TRBD2 matching over 10 bases. The CDR3 consists of 16 residues. V lost 7 bases and J lost 6; bases outside the gene matches: 12. Germline loops: CDR1 LGHDT, CDR2 YNNKEL (reference sequence). The CDR3 spells CASTPRSGGVSNEQFF. CDR3 nucleotide sequence: TGTGCCAGCACCCCACGGAGCGGGGGGGTCAGCAATGAGCAGTTCTTC.

CDR3 DNA sequence: TGTGCCAGCAGCCGGACAGACACAGATACGCAGTATTTT. Translated: CASSRTDTDTQYF. The chain joins TRBV7-9 to TRBJ2-3; tentatively, D is TRBD1 (6 bases). With 5 bases removed from V and 2 bases from J, the gap between germline ends came to 8 bases. The CDR3 runs 13 residues. The V gene's germline CDR1 is SEHNR and CDR2 FQNEAQ (reference sequence).

CDR3 in amino acids: CASSTGGRTDYGYTF. CDR3 in DNA: TGTGCCAGCAGCACGGGGGGGAGGACGGACTATGGCTACACCTTC. The chain employs TRBV5-6 and TRBJ1-2; tentatively, D is TRBD1 (5 bases). Trimming pared 4 bases from V and 3 bases from J, leaving 16 bases between. This CDR3 has 15 amino acids. Looked up from germline, CDR1 is SGHDT and CDR2 is YYEEEE.

The rearrangement links TRBV7-2 to TRBJ2-7, with a weak D call TRBD2 (7 bases). Between the trimmed V and J ends, which lost 7 bases and 4 bases, there was a span of 20 bases. The CDR3 length is 15 residues. CDR1 SGHTA and CDR2 FQGNSA come from the germline V gene. DNA for the CDR3: TGTGCCAGCACCCTTAGGGGGGGGGCTGGATACGAGCAGTACTTC. As protein: CASTLRGGAGYEQYF.

The V call is TRBV5-1, the J call TRBJ2-3; D might be TRBD2 (6 bases). Germline V gene data show CDR1 as SGHRS and CDR2 as YFSETQ. This CDR3 is built from 13 residues. Trimming shortened V by 10 bases and J by 7 bases, and 19 bases separated the two germline ends. The CDR3 nucleotides are TGCGCCCGGCGGGGCAGGCGATGGAATACGCAGTATTTT. It yields the protein CARRGRRWNTQYF. Combining the CDR3 with reference TRBV5-1 and TRBJ2-3 gives the whole variable domain KAGVTQTPRYLIKTRGQQVTLSCSPISGHRSVSWYQQTPGQGLQFLFEYFSETQRNKGNFPGRFSGRQFSNSRSEMNVSTLELGDSALYLCARRGRRWNTQYFGPGTRLTVL.

The chain joins TRBV10-3 to TRBJ1-5, with D perhaps matching TRBD1 (5 bases). The CDR3 covers 13 residues. CDR1 and CDR2 (germline): ENHRY, SYGVKD. The V gene lost 10 bases and the J gene lost 2 bases, with 12 bases spanning the gap. CDR3 coding DNA: TGTGCCACCTCTCAACAGGGCAATCAGCCCCAGCATTTT. It yields the protein CATSQQGNQPQHF.

The sample holds a few counts of this clone. This chain joins TRBV12-3 or TRBV12-4 and TRBJ1-1; the D gene is possibly TRBD1 (5 bases). This CDR3 region has 13 residues. Trimming removed 5 bases from V and 5 bases from J, with 12 bases in between. The CDR3 sequence is CASSPGVWTEAFF. DNA of the CDR3: TGTGCCAGCAGTCCGGGGGTTTGGACTGAAGCTTTCTTT.

The CDR3 coding sequence is TGTGCCAGCCAAAATGACGACAGGGGTCAATTCTATGGCTACACCTTC. Its protein product is CASQNDDRGQFYGYTF. The chain recombines TRBV3-1 (or the pseudogene TRBV3-2) with TRBJ1-2; 8 bases match TRBD1. The germline CDR1 and CDR2 sequences are LGHDT and YNNKEL (reference sequence). The V segment lost 8 bases and the J segment 4 bases; nucleotides outside the gene matches: 15. The CDR3 is 16 amino acids.

The V call is TRBV19, the J call TRBJ2-7; 12 bases fit TRBD2. Germline CDR1 reads LNHDA; CDR2 reads SQIVND (reference sequence). V trimming: 7 bases; J trimming: 6 bases; junction bases outside the gene matches: 7. CDR3 length: 14 amino acids. The CDR3 loop is CASTPTSGGAEQYF. The DNA of the CDR3 is TGTGCCAGTACCCCGACTAGCGGGGGTGCCGAGCAGTACTTC.

The chain couples TRBV19 to TRBJ2-1; 10 nucleotides align to TRBD1. Germline V gene lookup returns CDR1 LNHDA and CDR2 SQIVND (reference sequence). The CDR3 length is 16 residues. The V segment lost 5 bases and the J segment 2 bases; nucleotides outside the gene matches: 6. CDR3 protein: CASSGRQGATYNEQFF. CDR3 sequence (DNA): TGTGCCAGTAGTGGGAGACAGGGGGCGACCTACAATGAGCAGTTCTTC.

Only one count was recorded for this clone. The chain combines TRBV6-4 with TRBJ2-2; D might be TRBD1 (6 bases). There are 14 residues in the CDR3. V lost 11 bases to trimming and J lost 3 bases, with 16 bases between them. Germline CDR1 MRHNA, CDR2 SNTAGT. CDR3 sequence: CASRWGPDTGELFF. CDR3 nucleotide sequence: TGTGCCTCCCGGTGGGGGCCGGACACCGGGGAGCTGTTTTTT.

The gene calls are TRBV21-1 and TRBJ1-1; TRBD1 is the table's D call and was not checked against the DNA. TRBV21-1 corresponds to a pseudogene. The length of the CDR3 is 16 residues. The CDR3 loop reads CASSPRTGALNTEAFF. In DNA form, the CDR3 reads TGTGCCAGCAGCCCAAGGACAGGGGCCCTTAACACTGAAGCTTTCTTT.

This rearrangement joins TRBV3-1 (or the pseudogene TRBV3-2) to TRBJ1-3; D possibly corresponds to TRBD1 (6 bases). This CDR3 is built from 14 residues. Trimming removed 4 bases from V and 6 bases from J, with 13 bases in between. Germline V CDR1 and CDR2: LGHDT, YNNKEL (reference sequence). In DNA form, the CDR3 reads TGTGCCAGCAGCCCGCGCAGGGGAGAAAACACCATATATTTT. It specifies CASSPRRGENTIYF.